A single sample gave rise to the 14 T cell receptor beta chains below, sequenced in a study of early T cells in non-severe SARS-CoV-2 infection. TCRdb re-called the 5' RACE reads with MiXCR, one entry per CDR3 protein. Of roughly 35,000 distinct CDR3 sequences in the sample, 9% were seen once. Material: whole blood. Receptors originate from an adult who was a healthcare worker with PCR-confirmed SARS-CoV-2 infection or an uninfected control (not recorded which).

In its sample, this clonotype was seen a few times. The chain links TRBV7-3 to TRBJ2-4, with D tentatively TRBD1 (6 bases). CDR1 and CDR2 (germline): SGHTA, FQGTGA. The CDR3 runs to 15 residues. Trimming took off 4 bases at V and 7 bases at J, with 17 bases between the two ends. CDR3 residues: CASSSTTGWRNIQYF. DNA for the CDR3: TGTGCCAGCAGCTCCACGACAGGTTGGCGGAACATTCAGTACTTC.

This clonotype was recorded many times. CDR3 DNA sequence: TGCGCCAGCAGACGAGGACAGGGGGAGCACATGAACACTGAAGCTTTCTTT. It encodes CASRRGQGEHMNTEAFF. This sequence joins TRBV5-1 and TRBJ1-1; 10 bases line up with TRBD1. The V segment lost 5 bases and the J segment 0 bases; nucleotides outside the gene matches: 10. Germline assignment: CDR1 SGHRS and CDR2 YFSETQ. The CDR3 has 17 residues.

This clonotype was recorded at least ten times. The chain employs TRBV6-6 and TRBJ1-5; the D gene is possibly TRBD1 (6 bases). CDR1 and CDR2 (germline): MNHNY, SVGAGI (reference sequence). CDR3 length: 16 amino acids. V lost 6 bases to trimming and J lost 4 bases, with 19 bases between them. Here the CDR3 reads CASSPKLQGWNQPQHF. CDR3 nucleotide sequence: TGTGCCAGCAGCCCGAAGTTACAGGGATGGAATCAGCCCCAGCATTTT.

In its sample, this clonotype was seen many times. Here the CDR3 reads CASSPQAGGLREKLFF. In DNA, the CDR3 is TGTGCCAGCAGTCCCCAAGCGGGGGGTCTCCGGGAAAAACTGTTTTTT. This chain uses TRBV7-8 with TRBJ1-4; possible D gene TRBD1, 5 bases. CDR3 length equals 16 residues. Germline CDR1 is SGHVS and CDR2 is FQNEAQ. V lost 6 bases to trimming and J lost 8 bases, with 22 bases between them.

The rearrangement joins TRBV11-1 to TRBJ1-1, with D hard to call. The CDR3 has 13 amino acids. Trimming stripped 8 bases from V and 4 bases from J, with 14 bases between. Germline V gene sequence: CDR1 SGHAT, CDR2 FQDESV (reference sequence). In DNA, the CDR3 is TGTGCCAGCCGCTCAAACGGTGGCACTGAAGCTTTCTTT. Its protein product is CASRSNGGTEAFF.

This clonotype was seen a few times. The chain couples TRBV5-1 to TRBJ2-7; perhaps TRBD1 as D (5 bases). V was pared by 0 bases and J by 4 bases, with 11 bases between. Germline CDR1 reads SGHRS; CDR2 reads YFSETQ. The CDR3 spans 14 residues. This CDR3 is CASSLAEQDYEQYF. CDR3 in DNA: TGCGCCAGCAGCTTGGCCGAACAGGATTACGAGCAGTACTTC.

This clonotype was counted ten times or more. The J gene is TRBJ1-2, the V gene TRBV2, with D unclear. V lost 8 bases to trimming and J lost 4 bases, with 8 bases between them. The CDR3 runs to 11 residues. Germline CDR1 reads SNHLY; CDR2 reads FYNNEI. The CDR3 here is CASRVAYGYTF. The CDR3 nucleotides read TGTGCCAGCCGCGTGGCCTATGGCTACACCTTC.

This clonotype was recorded at least ten times. The chain joins TRBV6-5 to TRBJ1-5, with D unresolved. This CDR3 has 13 residues. Deletions cut 5 bases from V and 2 bases from J, with 7 bases between. Germline lookup yields CDR1 MNHEY and CDR2 SVGAGI. CDR3 loop: CASSVRGNQPQHF. CDR3 sequence (DNA): TGTGCCAGCAGTGTGAGGGGCAATCAGCCCCAGCATTTT.

V usage is TRBV20-1 and J usage is TRBJ2-1, with a tentative D call TRBD2 (5 bases). The CDR3 runs to 14 residues. Trimming took 2 bases from V and 5 from J, leaving 13 bases between them. Looked up from germline, CDR1 is DFQATT and CDR2 is SNEGSKA (reference sequence). Here the CDR3 reads CSARIPSSNNEQFF. Here the CDR3 DNA reads TGCAGTGCTAGAATTCCTAGCTCGAACAATGAGCAGTTCTTC.

This clonotype was seen more than once but under ten times. The junction shows a germline mismatch at one end, possibly a read error. The chain uses TRBV30 and TRBJ2-7; D is uncertain. This CDR3 is built from 13 residues. Looked up from germline, CDR1 is GTSNPN and CDR2 is SVGIG (reference sequence). The CDR3 loop is CAWTKNEIYQQYF. Here the CDR3 DNA reads TGTGCCTGGACCAAAAACGAGATCTACCAGCAGTACTTC.

This clonotype was picked up one time. The V call is TRBV5-1, the J call TRBJ2-7; perhaps D is TRBD1 or TRBD2 (6 bases each). With 4 bases removed from V and 0 bases from J, the gap between germline ends came to 14 bases. Germline values: CDR1 SGHRS, CDR2 YFSETQ. CDR3 size: 15 residues. CDR3 sequence reads: CASSQAPGASYEQYF. Written as DNA, the CDR3 is TGCGCCAGCAGCCAGGCTCCGGGGGCCTCCTACGAGCAGTACTTC.

This chain connects TRBV29-1 to TRBJ1-1; a possible D gene is TRBD1 (5 bases). The V gene lost 7 bases and the J gene lost 1 base, with 10 bases spanning the gap. The CDR3 is 12 residues long. Germline lookup yields CDR1 SQVTM and CDR2 ANQGSEA. The CDR3 DNA follows: TGCAGCGGAGGACACCCGAACACTGAAGCTTTCTTT. Translation gives CSGGHPNTEAFF.

This clonotype turned up a few times. The chain carries TRBV6-5 and TRBJ2-5, with TRBD1 matching 9 bases. The germline gives CDR1 MNHEY, CDR2 SVGAGI. The CDR3 totals 14 residues. The ends lost 8 bases at V and 4 bases at J; junction bases unmatched: 8. DNA of the CDR3: TGTGCCAGCGGGGTTAGACAGGGGGGAGAGACCCAGTACTTC. Translating gives CASGVRQGGETQYF.

This clonotype occurred a few times. This sequence joins TRBV29-1 and TRBJ1-2; D perhaps matches TRBD1 (6 bases). This CDR3 comprises 12 residues. V lost 7 bases to trimming and J lost 4 bases, with 13 bases between them. Germline V gene sequence: CDR1 SQVTM, CDR2 ANQGSEA. The CDR3 DNA follows: TGCAGCGCTTGGACAGCGACCTATGGCTACACCTTC. Its translation: CSAWTATYGYTF.